The TCR beta chain described here comes from a study of blood T cell repertoires in COVID-19. The wider study: COVID-19 samples, acute and convalescent, were from the United States, Italy and Spain.

V was cut by 3 bases and J by 7 bases, with 15 bases left in between. Looked up from germline, CDR1 is SGHDN and CDR2 is FVKESK. The CDR3 consists of 14 residues. Data came from immunoSEQ multiplex PCR; TCRdb stores just in-frame clones and leaves some out. The sample holds around 63,000 clones; 55% to 80% are singletons and the top ten take approximately 5%. The sequence came from a woman in her 70s with COVID-19, enrolled during active disease. The chain recombines TRBV14 with TRBJ2-5; perhaps TRBD2 as D (5 bases). Input material: peripheral blood. The CDR3 DNA follows: TGTGCCAGCAGCCAGGACTCTACGTCTAGGACCCAGTACTTC. This gives the protein CASSQDSTSRTQYF.